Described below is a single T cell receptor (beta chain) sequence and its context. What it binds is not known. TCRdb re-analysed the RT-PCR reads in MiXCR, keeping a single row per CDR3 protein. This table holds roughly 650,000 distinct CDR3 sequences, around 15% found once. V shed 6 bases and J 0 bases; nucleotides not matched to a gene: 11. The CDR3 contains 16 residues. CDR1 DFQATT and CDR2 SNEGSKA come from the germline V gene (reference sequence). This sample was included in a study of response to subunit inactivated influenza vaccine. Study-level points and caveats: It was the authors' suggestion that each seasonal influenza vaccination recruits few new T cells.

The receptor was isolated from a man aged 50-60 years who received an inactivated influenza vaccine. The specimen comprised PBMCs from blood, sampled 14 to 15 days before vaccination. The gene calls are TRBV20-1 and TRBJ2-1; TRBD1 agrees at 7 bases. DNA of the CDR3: TGCAGTGCAACTGGACAGGTGTCGAGCTCCTACAATGAGCAGTTCTTC. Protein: CSATGQVSSSYNEQFF.